The entry below gives a single TCR beta chain sequence along with its context. The CDR3 consists of 17 residues. Germline-derived CDR1 and CDR2 are SGHTA and FQGNSA. Trimming at V came to 5 bases and at J to 4 bases, leaving 10 bases not matched to a gene. Source study methods: Nucleated cell number was recorded as an estimate derived from reference gene primer amplification. TCRdb's copy holds only in-frame clones and misses some; the assay was immunoSEQ multiplex PCR. V, J and clone size were drawn from that table, and D and trimming were deduced from the DNA. This repertoire shows under 250,000 clones, about 83% found once; its top ten account for around 7.9%. The data originate from a study of blood T cell repertoires in COVID-19.

The sequenced sample consisted of peripheral blood. This sequence was found in a man in his forties with active or convalescent COVID-19. The chain is built from TRBV7-2 and TRBJ2-2; 10 positions agree with TRBD2. This CDR3 is CASSERPGTSVTGELFF. The DNA for the CDR3 is TGTGCCAGCAGCGAAAGACCCGGGACTAGCGTCACCGGGGAGCTGTTTTTT.